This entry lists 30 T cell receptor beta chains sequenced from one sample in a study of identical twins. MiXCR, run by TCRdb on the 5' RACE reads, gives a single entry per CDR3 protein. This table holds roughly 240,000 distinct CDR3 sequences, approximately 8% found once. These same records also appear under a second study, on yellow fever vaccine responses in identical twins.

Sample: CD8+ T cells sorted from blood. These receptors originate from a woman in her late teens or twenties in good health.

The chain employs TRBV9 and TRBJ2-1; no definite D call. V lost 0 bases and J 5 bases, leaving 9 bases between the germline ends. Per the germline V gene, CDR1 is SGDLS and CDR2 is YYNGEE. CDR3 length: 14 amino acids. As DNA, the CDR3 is TGTGCCAGCAGCGTAGTGGCAGACGACAATGAGCAGTTCTTC. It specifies CASSVVADDNEQFF.

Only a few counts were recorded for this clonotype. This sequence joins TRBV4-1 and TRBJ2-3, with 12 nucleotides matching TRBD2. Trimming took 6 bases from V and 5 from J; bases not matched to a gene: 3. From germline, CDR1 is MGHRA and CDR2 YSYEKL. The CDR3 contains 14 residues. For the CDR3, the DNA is TGCGCCAGCAGTCGGACTAGCGGGGAAGATACGCAGTATTTT. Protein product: CASSRTSGEDTQYF.

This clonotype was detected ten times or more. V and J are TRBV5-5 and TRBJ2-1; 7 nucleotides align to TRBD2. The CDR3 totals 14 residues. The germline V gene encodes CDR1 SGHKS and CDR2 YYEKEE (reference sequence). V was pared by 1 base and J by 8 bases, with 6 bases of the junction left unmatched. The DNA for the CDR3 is TGTGCCAGCAGCTTGAATGGGGGGGGGGATGAGCAGTTCTTC. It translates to CASSLNGGGDEQFF.

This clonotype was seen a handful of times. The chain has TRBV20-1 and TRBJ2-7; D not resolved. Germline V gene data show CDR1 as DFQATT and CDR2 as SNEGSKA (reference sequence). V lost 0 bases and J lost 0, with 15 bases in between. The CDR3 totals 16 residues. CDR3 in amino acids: CSARDGIGRTSYEQYF. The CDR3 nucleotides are TGCAGTGCTAGAGATGGGATAGGACGGACCTCCTACGAGCAGTACTTC.

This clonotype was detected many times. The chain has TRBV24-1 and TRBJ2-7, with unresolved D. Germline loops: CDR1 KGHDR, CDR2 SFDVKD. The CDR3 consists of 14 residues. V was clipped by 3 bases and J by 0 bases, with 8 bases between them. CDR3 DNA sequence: TGTGCCACCAGTGATCGGCTGCGCTCCTACGAGCAGTACGTC. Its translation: CATSDRLRSYEQYV.

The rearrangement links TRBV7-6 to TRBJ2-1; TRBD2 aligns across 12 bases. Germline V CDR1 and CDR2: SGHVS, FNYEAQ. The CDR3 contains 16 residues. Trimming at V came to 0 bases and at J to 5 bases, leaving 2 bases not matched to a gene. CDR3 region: CASSLARTSGDNEQFF. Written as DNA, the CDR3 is TGTGCCAGCAGCTTAGCTAGGACTAGCGGGGACAATGAGCAGTTCTTC. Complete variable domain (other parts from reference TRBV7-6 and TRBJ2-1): GAGVSQSPRYKVTKRGQDVALRCDPISGHVSLYWYRQALGQGPEFLTYFNYEAQQDKSGLPNDRFSAERPEGSISTLTIQRTEQRDSAMYRCASSLARTSGDNEQFFGPGTRLTVL.

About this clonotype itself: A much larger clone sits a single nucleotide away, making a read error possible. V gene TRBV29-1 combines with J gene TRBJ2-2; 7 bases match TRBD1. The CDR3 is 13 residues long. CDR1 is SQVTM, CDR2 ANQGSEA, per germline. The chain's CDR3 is CSVDGQDTGELLF. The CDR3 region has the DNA TGCAGCGTTGACGGACAGGACACCGGGGAGCTGCTTTTT.

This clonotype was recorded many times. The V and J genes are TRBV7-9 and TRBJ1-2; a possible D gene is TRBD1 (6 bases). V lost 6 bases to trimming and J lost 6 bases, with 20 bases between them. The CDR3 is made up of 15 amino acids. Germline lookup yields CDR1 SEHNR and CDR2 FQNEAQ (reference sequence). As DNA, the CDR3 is TGTGCCAGCAGTCTCAAGGGGGGTAGCGAGAATGGCTACACCTTC. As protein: CASSLKGGSENGYTF.

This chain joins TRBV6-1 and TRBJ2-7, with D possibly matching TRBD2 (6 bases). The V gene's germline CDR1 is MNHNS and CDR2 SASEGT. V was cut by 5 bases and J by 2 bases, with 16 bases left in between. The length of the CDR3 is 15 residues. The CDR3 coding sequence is TGTGCCAGCAGTCCAATTGGGTGGGGGGCCTACGAGCAGTACTTC. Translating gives CASSPIGWGAYEQYF.

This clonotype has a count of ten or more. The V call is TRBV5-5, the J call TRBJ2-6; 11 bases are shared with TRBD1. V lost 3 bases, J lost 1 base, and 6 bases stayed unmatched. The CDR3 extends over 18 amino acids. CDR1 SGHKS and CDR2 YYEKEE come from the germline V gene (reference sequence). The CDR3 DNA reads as TGTGCCAGCAGCTGGGACAGGGGGTATGGATCTGGGGCCAACGTCCTGACTTTC. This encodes CASSWDRGYGSGANVLTF.

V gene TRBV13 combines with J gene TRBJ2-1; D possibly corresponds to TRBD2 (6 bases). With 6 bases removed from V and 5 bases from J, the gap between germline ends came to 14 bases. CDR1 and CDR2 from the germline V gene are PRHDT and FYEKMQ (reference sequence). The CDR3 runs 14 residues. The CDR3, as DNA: TGTGCCAGCAGTTGGACTATCGGGCACAATGAGCAGTTCTTC. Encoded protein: CASSWTIGHNEQFF.

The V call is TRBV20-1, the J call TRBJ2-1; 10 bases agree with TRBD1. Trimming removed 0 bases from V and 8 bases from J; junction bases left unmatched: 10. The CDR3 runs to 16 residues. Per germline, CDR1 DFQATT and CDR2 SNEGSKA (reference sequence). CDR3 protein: CSARDSDRGLSDEQFF. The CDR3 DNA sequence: TGCAGTGCTAGAGATAGTGACAGGGGGCTAAGTGATGAGCAGTTCTTC.

The CDR3 protein is CASSLSLGVRELFF. CDR3 nucleotides: TGTGCCAGCAGTTTATCCCTAGGGGTCCGGGAGCTGTTTTTT. The rearrangement links TRBV27 to TRBJ2-2; weak D call: TRBD1 (5 bases). Germline V gene data show CDR1 as MNHEY and CDR2 as SMNVEV (reference sequence). The length of the CDR3 is 14 residues. The V end was cut by 0 bases, the J end by 9 bases, with 11 bases between.

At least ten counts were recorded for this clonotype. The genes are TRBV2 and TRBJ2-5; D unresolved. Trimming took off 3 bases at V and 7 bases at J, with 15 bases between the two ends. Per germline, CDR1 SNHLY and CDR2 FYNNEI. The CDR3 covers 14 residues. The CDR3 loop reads CASSESFAPRTQYF. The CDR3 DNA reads TGTGCCAGCAGTGAGAGTTTCGCCCCCCGGACCCAGTACTTC.

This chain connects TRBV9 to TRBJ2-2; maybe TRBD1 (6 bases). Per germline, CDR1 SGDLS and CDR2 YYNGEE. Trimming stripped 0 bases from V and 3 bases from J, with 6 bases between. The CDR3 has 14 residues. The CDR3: CASSVEGDTGELFF. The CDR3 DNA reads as TGTGCCAGCAGCGTAGAGGGGGACACCGGGGAGCTGTTTTTT.

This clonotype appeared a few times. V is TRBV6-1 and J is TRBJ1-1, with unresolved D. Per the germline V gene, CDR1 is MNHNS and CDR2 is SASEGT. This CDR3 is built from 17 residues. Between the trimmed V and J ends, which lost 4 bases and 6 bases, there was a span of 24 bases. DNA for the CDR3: TGTGCCAGCAGTGCCTTTCCTCTAAGAGGGATCAGATCTGAAGCTTTCTTT. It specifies CASSAFPLRGIRSEAFF.

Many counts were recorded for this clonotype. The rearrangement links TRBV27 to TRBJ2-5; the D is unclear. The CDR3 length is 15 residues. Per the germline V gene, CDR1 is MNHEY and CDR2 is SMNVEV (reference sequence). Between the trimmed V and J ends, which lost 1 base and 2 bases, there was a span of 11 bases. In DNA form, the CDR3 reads TGTGCCAGCAGTTTATTCCCGGACGTGCAAGAGACCCAGTACTTC. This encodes CASSLFPDVQETQYF.

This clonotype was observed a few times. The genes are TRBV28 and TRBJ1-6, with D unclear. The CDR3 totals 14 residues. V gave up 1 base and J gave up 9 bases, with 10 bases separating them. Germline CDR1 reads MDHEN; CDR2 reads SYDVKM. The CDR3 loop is CASSLSQWGSPLHF. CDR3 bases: TGTGCCAGCAGTTTATCGCAATGGGGTTCACCCCTCCACTTT. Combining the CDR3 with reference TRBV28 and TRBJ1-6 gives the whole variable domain DVKVTQSSRYLVKRTGEKVFLECVQDMDHENMFWYRQDPGLGLRLIYFSYDVKMKEKGDIPEGYSVSREKKERFSLILESASTNQTSMYLCASSLSQWGSPLHFGNGTRLTVT.

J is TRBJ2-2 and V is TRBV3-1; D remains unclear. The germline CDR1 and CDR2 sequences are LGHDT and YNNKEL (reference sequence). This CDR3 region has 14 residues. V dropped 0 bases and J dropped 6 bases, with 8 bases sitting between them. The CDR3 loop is CASSQDTGPGELFF. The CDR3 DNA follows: TGTGCCAGCAGCCAAGATACGGGCCCCGGGGAGCTGTTTTTT.

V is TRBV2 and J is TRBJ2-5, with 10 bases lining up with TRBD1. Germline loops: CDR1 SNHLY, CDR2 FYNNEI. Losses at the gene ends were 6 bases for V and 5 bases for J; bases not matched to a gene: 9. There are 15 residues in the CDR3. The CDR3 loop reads CASRETGGVRETQYF. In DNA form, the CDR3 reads TGTGCCAGCAGGGAGACAGGGGGCGTTCGGGAGACCCAGTACTTC.

CDR3 sequence: CASWRSGENEKLFF. The DNA for the CDR3 is TGTGCCAGCTGGCGGAGCGGTGAGAATGAAAAACTGTTTTTT. The rearrangement links TRBV27 to TRBJ1-4; D is unclear. Germline V gives CDR1 MNHEY, CDR2 SMNVEV (reference sequence). Trimming removed 8 bases at V and 5 bases at J, with 15 bases between. The length of the CDR3 is 14 residues.

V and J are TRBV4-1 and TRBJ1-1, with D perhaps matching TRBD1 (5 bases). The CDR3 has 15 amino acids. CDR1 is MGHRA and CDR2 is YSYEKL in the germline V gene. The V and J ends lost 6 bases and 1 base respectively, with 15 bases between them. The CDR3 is CASRSGGVGNTEAFF. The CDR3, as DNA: TGCGCCAGCAGATCGGGGGGAGTGGGGAACACTGAAGCTTTCTTT.

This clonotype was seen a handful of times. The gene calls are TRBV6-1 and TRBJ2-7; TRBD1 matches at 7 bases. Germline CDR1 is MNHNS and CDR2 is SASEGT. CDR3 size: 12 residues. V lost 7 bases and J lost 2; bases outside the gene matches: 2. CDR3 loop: CASMDRPYEQYV. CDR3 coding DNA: TGTGCCAGCATGGACAGGCCCTACGAGCAGTACGTC.

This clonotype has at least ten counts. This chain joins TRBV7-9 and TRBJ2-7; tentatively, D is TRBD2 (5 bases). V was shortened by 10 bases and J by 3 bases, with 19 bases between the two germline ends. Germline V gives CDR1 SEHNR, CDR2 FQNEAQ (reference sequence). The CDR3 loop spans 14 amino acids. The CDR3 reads CATNGLRDSYEQYF. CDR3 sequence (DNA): TGTGCCACCAATGGACTGCGTGATAGCTACGAGCAGTACTTC.

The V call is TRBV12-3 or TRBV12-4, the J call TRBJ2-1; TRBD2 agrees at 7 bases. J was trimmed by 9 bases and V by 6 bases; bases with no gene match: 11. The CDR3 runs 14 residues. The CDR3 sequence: CASSPTSRVVEQFF. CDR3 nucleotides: TGTGCCAGCAGCCCGACTAGCAGGGTAGTTGAGCAGTTCTTC.

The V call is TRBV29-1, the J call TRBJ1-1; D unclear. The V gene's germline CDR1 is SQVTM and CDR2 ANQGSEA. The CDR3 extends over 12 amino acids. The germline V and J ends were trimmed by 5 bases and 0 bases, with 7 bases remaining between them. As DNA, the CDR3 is TGCAGCGTTATGACATTGAACACTGAAGCTTTCTTT. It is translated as CSVMTLNTEAFF.

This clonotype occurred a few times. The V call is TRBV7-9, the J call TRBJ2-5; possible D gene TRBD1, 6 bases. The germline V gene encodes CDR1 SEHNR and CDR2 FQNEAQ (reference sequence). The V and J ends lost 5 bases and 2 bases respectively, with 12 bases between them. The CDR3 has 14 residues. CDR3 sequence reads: CASSPRQVQETQYF. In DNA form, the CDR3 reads TGTGCCAGCAGCCCGCGACAGGTTCAAGAGACCCAGTACTTC.

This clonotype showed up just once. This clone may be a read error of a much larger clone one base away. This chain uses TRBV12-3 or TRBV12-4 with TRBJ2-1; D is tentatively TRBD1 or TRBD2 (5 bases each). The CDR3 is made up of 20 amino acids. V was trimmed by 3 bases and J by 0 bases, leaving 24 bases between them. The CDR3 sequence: CASSFPLGTQDDRSYNEQFF. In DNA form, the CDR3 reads TGTGCCAGCAGTTTCCCCCTGGGGACCCAGGACGACCGCTCCTACAATGAGCAGTTCTTC.

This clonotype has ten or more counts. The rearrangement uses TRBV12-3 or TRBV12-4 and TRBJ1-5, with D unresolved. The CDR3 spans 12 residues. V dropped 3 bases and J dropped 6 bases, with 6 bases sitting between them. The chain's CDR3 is CASSFPGQPQHF. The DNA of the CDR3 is TGTGCCAGCAGTTTTCCGGGTCAGCCCCAGCATTTT.

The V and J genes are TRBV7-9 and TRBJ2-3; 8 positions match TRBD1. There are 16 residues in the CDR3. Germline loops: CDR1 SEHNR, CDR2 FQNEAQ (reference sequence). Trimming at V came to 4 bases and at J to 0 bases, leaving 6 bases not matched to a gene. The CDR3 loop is CASSSDRAISTDTQYF. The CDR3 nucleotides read TGTGCCAGCAGCTCGGACAGGGCAATTAGCACAGATACGCAGTATTTT.